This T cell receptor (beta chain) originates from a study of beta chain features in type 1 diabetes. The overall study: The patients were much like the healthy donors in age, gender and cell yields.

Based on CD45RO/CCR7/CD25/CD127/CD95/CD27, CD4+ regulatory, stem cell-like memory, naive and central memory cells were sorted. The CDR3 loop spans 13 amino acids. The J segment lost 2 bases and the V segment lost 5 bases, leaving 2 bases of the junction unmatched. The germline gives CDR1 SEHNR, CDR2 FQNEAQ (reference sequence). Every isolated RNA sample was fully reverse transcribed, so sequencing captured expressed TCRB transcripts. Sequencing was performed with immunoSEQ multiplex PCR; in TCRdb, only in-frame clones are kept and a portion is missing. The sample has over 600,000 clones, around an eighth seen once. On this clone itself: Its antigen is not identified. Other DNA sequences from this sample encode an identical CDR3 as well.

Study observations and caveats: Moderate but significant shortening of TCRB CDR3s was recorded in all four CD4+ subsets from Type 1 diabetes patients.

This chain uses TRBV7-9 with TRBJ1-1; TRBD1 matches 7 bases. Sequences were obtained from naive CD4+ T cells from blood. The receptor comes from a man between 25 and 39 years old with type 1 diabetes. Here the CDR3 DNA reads TGTGCCAGCAGCCGGACAGGCAACACTGAAGCTTTCTTT. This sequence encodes CASSRTGNTEAFF. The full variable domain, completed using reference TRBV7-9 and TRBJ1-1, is DTGVSQNPRHKITKRGQNVTFRCDPISEHNRLYWYRQTLGQGPEFLTYFQNEAQLEKSRLLSDRFSAERPKGSFSTLEIQRTEQGDSAMYLCASSRTGNTEAFFGQGTRLTVV.